Shown below are 10 T cell receptor beta chains from a single sample sequenced in a study. TCRdb independently ran MiXCR on the 5' RACE reads; one entry per CDR3 protein. The repertoire holds just under 65,000 distinct CDR3 sequences, with approximately 23% as singletons. Material: memory CD4+ T cells sorted from a lymph node. Subset in this sample: memory CD4+ T cells, CD4+CD45RO+CD25-. The source is a female donor with breast cancer.

With regard to this clonotype: A read error is possible here, since a much larger clone lies one base away. The conserved closing phenylalanine or tryptophan is absent in this CDR3, likely reflecting a read error. In nucleotides, the CDR3 is TGTGCCAGCAAAAATCAGGGGTCAGGGGAGCTGTTTCTT. Protein: CASKNQGSGELFL. The V call is TRBV12-3 or TRBV12-4, the J call TRBJ2-2; maybe TRBD1 (6 bases). Deletions cut 7 bases from V and 8 bases from J, with 14 bases between. CDR3 length: 13 amino acids.

V usage is TRBV6-6 and J usage is TRBJ1-2; 7 bases are shared with TRBD1. The CDR3 is 14 amino acids. J gave up 1 base and V 6 bases, and 5 bases lay outside the gene matches. Germline CDR1 reads MNHNY; CDR2 reads SVGAGI (reference sequence). The CDR3 is CASSQGTVNYGYTF. CDR3 coding DNA: TGTGCCAGCAGCCAAGGGACAGTTAACTATGGCTACACCTTC.

The J gene is TRBJ1-3, the V gene TRBV6-2 or TRBV6-3, with unresolved D. The germline V gene has CDR1 MNHEY and CDR2 SVGEGT. Between the trimmed V and J ends, which lost 5 bases and 0 bases, there was a span of 8 bases. The CDR3 loop spans 14 amino acids. In DNA, the CDR3 is TGTGCCAGCAGTACACGAACCTCTGGAAACACCATATATTTT. Amino acids: CASSTRTSGNTIYF.

This clonotype was observed a handful of times. CDR3 sequence: CASSAYQDTQYF. The CDR3 DNA reads as TGTGCCAGCAGCGCCTACCAGGATACGCAGTATTTT. The rearrangement links TRBV9 to TRBJ2-3; D not certain. CDR3 length: 12 residues. Per germline, CDR1 SGDLS and CDR2 YYNGEE. V was cut by 3 bases and J by 6 bases, with 8 bases left in between. Variable domain in full (rest from reference TRBV9 and TRBJ2-3): DSGVTQTPKHLITATGQRVTLRCSPRSGDLSVYWYQQSLDQGLQFLIQYYNGEERAKGNILERFSAQQFPDLHSELNLSSLELGDSALYFCASSAYQDTQYFGPGTRLTVL.

This chain joins TRBV15 and TRBJ2-6; possibly TRBD2 for D (6 bases). The length of the CDR3 is 18 residues. Germline loops: CDR1 LNHNV, CDR2 YYDKDF (reference sequence). V lost 1 base and J lost 0, with 13 bases in between. The CDR3 region has the DNA TGTGCCACCAGCAGAGTAGGAGGGGATCACTCTGGGGCCAACGTCCTGACTTTC. Translating gives CATSRVGGDHSGANVLTF. Drawing the rest from reference TRBV15 and TRBJ2-6, the complete variable domain is DAMVIQNPRYQVTQFGKPVTLSCSQTLNHNVMYWYQQKSSQAPKLLFHYYDKDFNNEADTPDNFQSRRPNTSFCFLDIRSPGLGDTAMYLCATSRVGGDHSGANVLTFGAGSRLTVL.

Ten or more counts support this clonotype. The genes are TRBV29-1 and TRBJ1-1; 11 bases map to TRBD1. The CDR3 runs 12 residues. J lost 5 bases, V lost 7 bases, and 3 bases had no gene match. The V gene's germline CDR1 is SQVTM and CDR2 ANQGSEA. The DNA of the CDR3 is TGCAGCGGTGGACAGGGGGCTACTGAAGCTTTCTTT. Its translation is CSGGQGATEAFF. Drawing the rest from reference TRBV29-1 and TRBJ1-1, the complete variable domain is SAVISQKPSRDICQRGTSLTIQCQVDSQVTMMFWYRQQPGQSLTLIATANQGSEATYESGFVIDKFPISRPNLTFSTLTVSNMSPEDSSIYLCSGGQGATEAFFGQGTRLTVV.

This clonotype occurred many times. This chain uses TRBV6-2 or TRBV6-3 with TRBJ1-5; TRBD1 aligns across 11 bases. The trim removed 6 bases at V and 7 bases at J, leaving 11 bases unmatched. CDR1 MNHEY and CDR2 SVGEGT come from the germline V gene. The CDR3 covers 16 residues. CDR3 amino acids: CASSSDRDRGWQPQHF. Here the CDR3 DNA reads TGTGCCAGCAGCTCCGACCGGGACAGGGGGTGGCAGCCCCAGCATTTT.

The table lists this clonotype with a few counts. The CDR3 DNA reads TGTGCTAGTGGTTCATCCCGGGACCCCTACAATGAGCAGTTCTTC. It is translated as CASGSSRDPYNEQFF. The J gene is TRBJ2-1, the V gene TRBV12-5, with D possibly called TRBD1 or TRBD2 (5 bases each). The CDR3 covers 15 residues. Germline V gene sequence: CDR1 LGHNT, CDR2 FRNRAP. The V end was cut by 4 bases, the J end by 2 bases, with 12 bases between. Drawing the rest from reference TRBV12-5 and TRBJ2-1, the complete variable domain is DARVTQTPRHKVTEMGQEVTMRCQPILGHNTVFWYRQTMMQGLELLAYFRNRAPLDDSGMPKDRFSAEMPDATLATLKIQPSEPRDSAVYFCASGSSRDPYNEQFFGPGTRLTVL.

There are many counts of this clonotype. The gene calls are TRBV5-1 and TRBJ1-1, with TRBD1 identical over 8 bases. Germline CDR1 and CDR2: SGHRS and YFSETQ. V shed 1 base and J 4 bases; nucleotides not matched to a gene: 6. The CDR3 has 15 residues. The CDR3 DNA reads TGCGCCAGCAGCTTGCAGGGGGCGCGGGGCACTGAAGCTTTCTTT. This gives the protein CASSLQGARGTEAFF. Complete variable domain (other parts from reference TRBV5-1 and TRBJ1-1): KAGVTQTPRYLIKTRGQQVTLSCSPISGHRSVSWYQQTPGQGLQFLFEYFSETQRNKGNFPGRFSGRQFSNSRSEMNVSTLELGDSALYLCASSLQGARGTEAFFGQGTRLTVV.

A remark on this clonotype: It is unclear where the CDR3 begins or ends on the DNA, so no DNA is shown, and the CDR3 is as TCRdb lists it. This chain links TRBV6-6 with TRBJ2-7; the table assigns TRBD1, which was not confirmed against the DNA. The CDR3 has 12 amino acids, counting both end residues. The V gene's germline CDR1 is MNHNY and CDR2 SVGAGI (reference sequence). The CDR3 here is CASSSSGDEQYF.